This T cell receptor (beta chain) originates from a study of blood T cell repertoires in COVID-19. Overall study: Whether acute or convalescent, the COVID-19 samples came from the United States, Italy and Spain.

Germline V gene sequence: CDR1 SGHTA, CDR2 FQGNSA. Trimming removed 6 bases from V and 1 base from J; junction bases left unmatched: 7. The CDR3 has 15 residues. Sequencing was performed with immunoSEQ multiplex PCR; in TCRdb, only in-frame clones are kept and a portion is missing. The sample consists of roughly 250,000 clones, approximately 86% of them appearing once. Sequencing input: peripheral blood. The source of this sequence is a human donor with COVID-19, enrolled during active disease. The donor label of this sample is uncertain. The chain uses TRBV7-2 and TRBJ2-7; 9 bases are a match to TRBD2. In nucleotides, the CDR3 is TGTGCCAGCAGGGCGCCGGGACTAGCTTCCTACGAGCAGTACTTC. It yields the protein CASRAPGLASYEQYF.